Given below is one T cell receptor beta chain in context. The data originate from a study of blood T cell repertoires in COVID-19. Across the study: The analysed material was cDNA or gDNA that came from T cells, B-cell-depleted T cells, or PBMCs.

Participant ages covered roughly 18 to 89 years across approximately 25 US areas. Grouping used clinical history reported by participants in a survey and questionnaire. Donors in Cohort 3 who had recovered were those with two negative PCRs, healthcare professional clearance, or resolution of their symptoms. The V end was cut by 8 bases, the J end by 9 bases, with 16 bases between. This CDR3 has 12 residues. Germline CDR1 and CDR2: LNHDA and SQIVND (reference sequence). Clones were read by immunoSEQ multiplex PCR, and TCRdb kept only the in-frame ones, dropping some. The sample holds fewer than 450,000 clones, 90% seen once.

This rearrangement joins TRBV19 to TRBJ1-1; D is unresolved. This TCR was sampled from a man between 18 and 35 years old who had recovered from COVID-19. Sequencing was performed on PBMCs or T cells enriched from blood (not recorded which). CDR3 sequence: CASGRAGFKAFF. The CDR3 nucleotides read TGTGCCAGTGGGAGAGCTGGCTTTAAAGCTTTCTTT.